This T cell receptor beta chain was obtained from a study of metastatic and nonmetastatic thyroid tumors. Overall study context: A comparison of repertoires was made across blood and tumor or nodule tissue from malignant and benign thyroid patients. Study results and limitations: Compared with benign nodules, malignant thyroid tumors were reported to have significantly higher TCR beta diversity in both blood and tumor.

Original processing notes: For papillary thyroid cancer, a distant-metastasis classifier was constructed from CDR3 differences observed across clinicopathological groups. TCRdb reanalyzed the PCR reads via MiXCR. Clone size and V and J calls follow TCRdb, not the original study. This sample has fewer than 20,000 clones, with 34% found just once. This CDR3 is 15 amino acids long. Germline loops: CDR1 MNHEY, CDR2 SVGAGI. Thyroid surgery had not been preceded by any treatment in any patient. This clone was seen more than once but under ten times. Its antigen is undetermined. Germline and junction disagree at one end, which may indicate a read error.

The clonotype comes from a male donor with papillary thyroid cancer or a benign thyroid nodule (not recorded which). Some clones in this sample may be carry-over from other donors' samples. Source material: tumor tissue. This chain joins TRBV6-5 and TRBJ2-2; D is perhaps TRBD1 (6 bases). CDR3 in DNA: TGTGTCAGCAGTTCGAGGGGGTGGAACACCGGGGAGCTGTTTTTT. Encoded protein: CVSSSRGWNTGELFF.